This TCR beta chain was captured by sequencing in a study of cytotoxic CD8 clonotypes in ibrutinib-treated CLL. Study information: In all, about a dozen patients were relapsed/refractory, approximately 15 were treatment-naive and 17 were IGHV unmutated. Responses comprised about 25 partial and 2 complete; at median approximately six years, approximately 14 remained remitted and approximately 12 progressed.

As concerns this clone: Its specificity is unknown.

The planned depth of sequencing spanned 1 in 200,000 to 1 in 1 million T cells. Assay: immunoSEQ multiplex PCR; the TCRdb copy retains only in-frame clones and omits some. Of 20,000 to 30,000 clones listed, roughly 70% are singletons. Whole-study results and caveats: Under therapy, public clonotypes either contracted or stayed stable, and they were uncommon.

The source of this sequence is a human donor with chronic lymphocytic leukemia. Here the sequenced sample was PBMCs, taken after 12 months of ibrutinib treatment.

DNA of the CDR3: TGTGCCAGCAGCAAGGCACCCGGGGGCGGTGAGCAGTTCTTC. Translation: CASSKAPGGGEQFF. The chain is built from TRBV7-2 and TRBJ2-1; D may be TRBD1 or TRBD2 (6 bases each). From germline, CDR1 is SGHTA and CDR2 FQGNSA. The CDR3 is made up of 14 amino acids. Trimming cost V 5 bases and J 9 bases, with 17 bases left between them.